The T cell receptor beta chain described here comes from a study of beta chain features in type 1 diabetes. Trimming shortened V by 0 bases and J by 0 bases, and 13 bases separated the two germline ends. The CDR3 contains 18 residues. Germline V CDR1 and CDR2: SGHRS, YFSETQ. Study conclusions and caveats: PCR might preferentially amplify shorter templates, equally in patients and controls. A moderate, significant TCRB CDR3 shortening appeared in type 1 diabetes across four CD4+ subsets.

TCRB transcripts that were expressed got sequenced, as all of the isolated RNA had been reverse transcribed. Generated by immunoSEQ multiplex PCR, the TCRdb table keeps only in-frame clones and is missing some. The profile shows 150,000 to 200,000 clones, 6.5% to 10% of them singletons. Worth noting for this clone: Antigen specificity is unknown.

Via the markers CD45RO/CCR7/CD25/CD127/CD95/CD27, stem cell-like memory, regulatory, central memory and naive CD4+ cells were sorted. The chain joins TRBV5-1 to TRBJ2-6; perhaps TRBD2 as D (6 bases). The TCR originated in a young woman with type 1 diabetes. Sequences were obtained from central memory CD4+ T cells from blood. Here the CDR3 reads CASSLGAGPTSGANVLTF. The CDR3 DNA sequence: TGCGCCAGCAGCTTGGGGGCGGGGCCCACCTCTGGGGCCAACGTCCTGACTTTC.